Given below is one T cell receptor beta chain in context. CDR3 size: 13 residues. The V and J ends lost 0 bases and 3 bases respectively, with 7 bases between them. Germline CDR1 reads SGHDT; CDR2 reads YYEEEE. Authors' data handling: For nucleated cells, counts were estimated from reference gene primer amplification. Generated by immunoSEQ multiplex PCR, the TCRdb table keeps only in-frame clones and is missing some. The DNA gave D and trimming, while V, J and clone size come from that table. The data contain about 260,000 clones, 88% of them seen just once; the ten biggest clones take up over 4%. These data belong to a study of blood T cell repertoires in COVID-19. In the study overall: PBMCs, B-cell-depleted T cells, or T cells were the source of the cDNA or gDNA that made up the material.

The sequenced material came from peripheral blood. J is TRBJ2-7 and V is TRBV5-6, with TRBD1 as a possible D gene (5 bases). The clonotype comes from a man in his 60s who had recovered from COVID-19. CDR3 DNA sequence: TGTGCCAGCAGCTTGGCAGGGTTCTACGAGCAGTACTTC. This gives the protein CASSLAGFYEQYF.